These T cell receptor beta chains were read from a single sample in a study of cytomegalovirus exposure and HLA in healthy donors. Sequencing used immunoSEQ multiplex PCR; TCRdb keeps in-frame clones, though not all of them. The sample records around 62,000 clones, around 78% being singletons. The sample consisted of PBMCs. These receptors came from a man aged 40-55 years in good health and CMV-seronegative. Each CDR3 is given with its conserved first and last residue. For some rows the clone size is stated as once, few or many, or as a class when expanded; others skip it.

v_gene	abundance	j_gene	len	CDR3aa
TRBV7-9	NA	TRBJ2-5	16	CASGTLKTGLAGTQYF
TRBV6-1	NA	TRBJ2-1	14	CASVGGASYNEQFF
TRBV4-2	NA	TRBJ2-5	17	CASSQRLRGTSGETQYF
TRBV5-6	NA	TRBJ2-7	14	CASSLSGRSYEQYF
TRBV10-2	NA	TRBJ2-7	14	CASSGLAGAYEQYF
TRBV19	few	NA	13	CASSIIGAYEQYF
TRBV14	NA	TRBJ2-1	18	CASSHQLAGGPGRNEQFF
TRBV28	NA	TRBJ1-2	16	CASSPWTGERGYGYTF
TRBV6-5	NA	TRBJ2-3	13	CASSPGGTDTQYF
TRBV7-9	NA	TRBJ2-7	12	CASSLSAGQGFF
TRBV7-8	NA	TRBJ2-7	13	CASSRDRAYEQYF
TRBV28	NA	TRBJ2-7	16	CASSLPLRQGGYEQYF
TRBV25-1	NA	TRBJ1-2	12	CASKDRGRGYTF
TRBV29-1	NA	TRBJ2-1	17	CSALGLAGGYSYNEQFF